This T cell receptor (beta chain) was captured by sequencing in a study of cytotoxic CD8 clonotypes in ibrutinib-treated CLL. In germline, CDR1 is ENHRY, CDR2 SYGVKD. Germline trimming cut 6 bases from V and 6 bases from J; bases unmatched to any gene: 8. The CDR3 extends over 15 amino acids. The table came from immunoSEQ multiplex PCR; TCRdb's copy has only in-frame clones and leaves some out. The table has about 68,000 clones, 70% to 90% seen once. The receptor comes from a human donor with chronic lymphocytic leukemia. Specimen: PBMCs, collected at disease progression, from a patient treated with ibrutinib. The chain couples TRBV10-3 to TRBJ2-2, with TRBD1 identical over 9 bases. The CDR3 sequence: CAIRLTTGGAGELFF. The CDR3, as DNA: TGTGCCATCAGACTGACGACAGGGGGTGCCGGGGAGCTGTTTTTT.